This T cell receptor beta chain was obtained from a study of regulatory T cells in long-lasting Graves disease. This clonotype was detected a few times. Sample time point: newly diagnosed GD, antithyroid drugs for less than 3 months. RNA isolated from PBMCs was used to make the TCR library. Construction of the TCR beta libraries employed iRepertoire HTBI primers in conjunction with Arm-PCR of CDR3 regions. TCRdb passed the multiplex PCR reads through MiXCR, listing each CDR3 protein once. The table lists 350,000 to 500,000 distinct CDR3 sequences, roughly 15% of them singletons. These data were likewise used in another study, on T cells in Graves' hyperthyroidism and ophthalmopathy.

The origin of this receptor is a woman in her twenties or thirties with Graves disease. The specimen comprised peripheral blood mononuclear cells (PBMCs), sampled at new diagnosis, from a patient treated with antithyroid drugs.

The CDR3 protein is CATGSSGTGPNEQFF. CDR3 sequence (DNA): TGTGCCACAGGGAGTTCCGGGACAGGTCCTAATGAGCAGTTCTTC. The chain couples TRBV24-1 to TRBJ2-1, with 8 bases aligning to TRBD1. V lost 10 bases, J lost 7 bases, and 14 bases stayed unmatched. Germline V gene data show CDR1 as KGHDR and CDR2 as SFDVKD. The CDR3 spans 15 residues.